This T cell receptor beta chain appears in the sequencing data of a study of cytomegalovirus exposure and HLA in healthy donors. Turning to this clone: Antigen: not known.

The study's findings and limits: In most subjects, TCR beta sequences reportedly gave accurate predictions of HLA-A and HLA-B alleles. The authors enumerated roughly 160 TCR beta chains as linked to cytomegalovirus. The CMV antigen specificity of a few CMV-associated chains was confirmed through in vitro analysis.

CDR3 length equals 15 residues. V lost 2 bases and J 6 bases, leaving 16 bases between the germline ends. Looked up from germline, CDR1 is MNHNS and CDR2 is SASEGT. The PCR used 60 Vbeta and 13 Jbeta primers. TCRdb keeps only in-frame clones here, not all; method: immunoSEQ multiplex PCR. The table lists 200,000 to 250,000 clones, more than 65% of them singletons. Unrecorded immune exposures were likely, despite nominal health at sampling. The receptor comes from a woman aged 30 to 39 in good health and CMV-seronegative. The chain recombines TRBV6-1 with TRBJ1-1; D gene ambiguous. The material sequenced was PBMCs. The CDR3 DNA reads as TGTGCCAGCAGTGAAATTCTCGCCGGTCAACCTGAAGCTTTCTTT. Its translation is CASSEILAGQPEAFF.